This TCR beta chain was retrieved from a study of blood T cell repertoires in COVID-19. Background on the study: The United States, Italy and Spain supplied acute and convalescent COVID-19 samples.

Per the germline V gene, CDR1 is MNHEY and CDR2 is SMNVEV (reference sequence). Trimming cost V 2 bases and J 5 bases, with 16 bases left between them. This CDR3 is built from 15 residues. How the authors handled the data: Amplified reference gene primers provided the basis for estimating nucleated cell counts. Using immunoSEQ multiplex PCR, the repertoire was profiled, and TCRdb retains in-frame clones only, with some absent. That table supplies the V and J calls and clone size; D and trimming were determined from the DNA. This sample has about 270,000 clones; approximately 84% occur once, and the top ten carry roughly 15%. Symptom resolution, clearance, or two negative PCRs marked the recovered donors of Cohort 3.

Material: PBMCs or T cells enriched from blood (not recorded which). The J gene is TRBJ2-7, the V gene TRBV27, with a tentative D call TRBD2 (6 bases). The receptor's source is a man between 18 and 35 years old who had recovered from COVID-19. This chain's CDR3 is CASSLTEGPTHEQYF. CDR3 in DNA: TGTGCCAGCAGTTTAACGGAGGGGCCAACCCACGAGCAGTACTTC.